This T cell receptor beta chain was sequenced during a study of CXCR3-negative and CXCR3-positive naive CD8 T cells. General study points: Both naive subsets carried similar amounts of surface CD5, so TCR strength was inferred from TRB CDR3 properties.

Every individual CD8+ T cell subset underwent sorting in triplicate at about 300,000 cells apiece. UMI-labeled 5' RACE yielded the TRB cDNA libraries. TCRdb reworked the 5' RACE reads into one entry per CDR3 protein, no DNA. The table lists around 52,000 distinct CDR3 sequences. This clonotype counts as medium-sized by frequency. The antigen remains undetermined. The specimen was memory CD8+ T cells from blood. This clonotype originated in a human donor in good health. Some clones in this sample may be carry-over from other donors' samples.

This CDR3 reads CASSVGGGDEQFF. The gene calls are TRBV9 and TRBJ2-1; TCRdb's D gene call, TRBD1, goes unchecked for lack of DNA. Looked up from germline, CDR1 is SGDLS and CDR2 is YYNGEE. This CDR3 comprises 13 residues.